This T cell receptor beta chain stems from a study of OX40 agonist ivuxolimab in advanced cancers. Overall study context: Patients with hepatocellular carcinoma, melanoma, renal cell or head and neck cancer made up the dose-escalation patients. Study conclusions and caveats: Fewer expanded clones were found on average in CD4+ than in CD8+ T cells. Doses of 0.1 to 3.0 mg/kg were accompanied by clonal expansion of CD4+ and CD8+ blood T cells by week 6.

Trimming cost V 8 bases and J 0 bases, with 11 bases left between them. Germline CDR1 is MNHNS and CDR2 is SASEGT. This CDR3 contains 14 residues. Concerning this clone: Its antigen remains unidentified.

Sequencing was performed with immunoSEQ multiplex PCR; in TCRdb, only in-frame clones are kept and a portion is missing. The data hold 50,000 to 75,000 clones, with roughly 92% observed a single time. The clonotype originates from an adult with an advanced solid tumor such as melanoma, head and neck, liver or kidney cancer. The sample consisted of CD4+ or CD8+ T cells sorted from blood, taken in a trial of the OX40 agonist ivuxolimab. The rearrangement joins TRBV6-1 to TRBJ1-5; a weak D match, TRBD1 (5 bases). Here the CDR3 reads CASGGHLSNQPQHF. CDR3 in DNA: TGTGCCAGCGGAGGACACCTTAGCAATCAGCCCCAGCATTTT.